This T cell receptor (beta chain) was sequenced in a study of blood T cell repertoires in COVID-19. Study-level information: T cells, B-cell-depleted T cells, or PBMCs provided the cDNA or gDNA that served as material.

Per the original data handling: Nucleated cell counts were estimated from reference gene primer amplification. Repertoires were generated with immunoSEQ multiplex PCR, while TCRdb's copy carries only in-frame clones and drops some. That table is the source of V, J and clone size, and D and trimming were worked out from the DNA. The sample has approximately 300,000 clones; 65% to 85% are singletons. The table lists this clone with a few counts. The CDR3 runs to 14 residues. Germline V gives CDR1 SGHTA, CDR2 FQGTGA. V shed 3 bases and J shed 4 bases, with 11 bases lying between them. The chain carries TRBV7-3 and TRBJ2-3; D call uncertain. This TCR derives from a person aged 70 to 80 with COVID-19, enrolled during active disease. Material: peripheral blood. The CDR3 region is CASSLSHPADTQYF. The CDR3 DNA reads TGTGCCAGCAGCTTGTCACACCCCGCAGATACGCAGTATTTT.